The 5 T cell receptor beta chains below were found in one sample sequenced in a study of blood T cell repertoires in COVID-19. Generated by immunoSEQ multiplex PCR, the TCRdb table keeps only in-frame clones and is missing some. The table lists 200,000 to 300,000 clones, approximately 86% of them singletons, with roughly 5% in the top ten. The sequencing sample was made of peripheral blood. These receptors were taken from a woman in her sixties with COVID-19, enrolled during active disease.

J is TRBJ1-1 and V is TRBV9; the D gene is possibly TRBD1 (6 bases). V gave up 4 bases and J gave up 5 bases, with 12 bases separating them. Germline assignment: CDR1 SGDLS and CDR2 YYNGEE. CDR3 length: 13 amino acids. The CDR3: CASSLPGVTEAFF. For the CDR3, the DNA is TGTGCCAGCAGCCTCCCAGGGGTTACTGAAGCTTTCTTT.

The gene calls are TRBV28 and TRBJ1-1; D possibly corresponds to TRBD1 (5 bases). V lost 5 bases and J 8 bases, leaving 12 bases between the germline ends. Germline loops: CDR1 MDHEN, CDR2 SYDVKM. CDR3 size: 12 residues. CDR3 sequence (DNA): TGTGCCAGCAGTCCACTCGGGGGGGAAGCTTTCTTT. Its protein is CASSPLGGEAFF.

The chain couples TRBV24-1 to TRBJ1-5; D is possibly TRBD1 (6 bases). Trimming removed 9 bases from V and 1 base from J, with 6 bases in between. CDR3 size: 12 residues. The germline V gene encodes CDR1 KGHDR and CDR2 SFDVKD. The CDR3, as DNA: TGTGCCACCCAGGGGAGCAATCAGCCCCAGCATTTT. Translated: CATQGSNQPQHF.

The rearrangement uses TRBV2 and TRBJ1-1; possibly TRBD1 for D (5 bases). This CDR3 has 17 amino acids. V was shortened by 7 bases and J by 1 base, with 22 bases between the two germline ends. Per germline, CDR1 SNHLY and CDR2 FYNNEI. DNA of the CDR3: TGTGCCAGCAACTCCCCGGGGGACGGAGGACCGAACACTGAAGCTTTCTTT. It specifies CASNSPGDGGPNTEAFF.

This clone came up once. This chain joins TRBV28 and TRBJ2-7; the match to TRBD1 covers 9 bases. Trimming took 4 bases from V and 6 from J; bases not matched to a gene: 10. Germline V CDR1 and CDR2: MDHEN, SYDVKM. The CDR3 is made up of 15 amino acids. CDR3 residues: CASSSSGTGLGEQYF. The CDR3, as DNA: TGTGCCAGCAGTTCCTCCGGGACAGGGCTCGGCGAGCAGTACTTC.